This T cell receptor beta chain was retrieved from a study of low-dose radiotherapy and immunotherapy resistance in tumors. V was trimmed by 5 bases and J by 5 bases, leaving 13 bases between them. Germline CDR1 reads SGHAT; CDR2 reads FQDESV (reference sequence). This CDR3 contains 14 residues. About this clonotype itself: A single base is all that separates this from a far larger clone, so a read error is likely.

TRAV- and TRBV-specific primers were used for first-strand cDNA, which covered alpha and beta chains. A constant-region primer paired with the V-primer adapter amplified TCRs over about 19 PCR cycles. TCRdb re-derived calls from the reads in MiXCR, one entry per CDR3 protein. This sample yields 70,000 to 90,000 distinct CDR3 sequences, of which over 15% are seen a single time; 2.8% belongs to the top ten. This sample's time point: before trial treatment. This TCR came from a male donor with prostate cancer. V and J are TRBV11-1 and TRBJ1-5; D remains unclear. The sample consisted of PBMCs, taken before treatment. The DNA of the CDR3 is TGTGCCAGCAGCGTAGTCGTAGGAGATCAGCCCCAGCATTTT. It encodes CASSVVVGDQPQHF. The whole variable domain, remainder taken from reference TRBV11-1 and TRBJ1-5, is EAEVAQSPRYKITEKSQAVAFWCDPISGHATLYWYRQILGQGPELLVQFQDESVVDDSQLPKDRFSAERLKGVDSTLKIQPAELGDSAMYLCASSVVVGDQPQHFGDGTRLSIL.